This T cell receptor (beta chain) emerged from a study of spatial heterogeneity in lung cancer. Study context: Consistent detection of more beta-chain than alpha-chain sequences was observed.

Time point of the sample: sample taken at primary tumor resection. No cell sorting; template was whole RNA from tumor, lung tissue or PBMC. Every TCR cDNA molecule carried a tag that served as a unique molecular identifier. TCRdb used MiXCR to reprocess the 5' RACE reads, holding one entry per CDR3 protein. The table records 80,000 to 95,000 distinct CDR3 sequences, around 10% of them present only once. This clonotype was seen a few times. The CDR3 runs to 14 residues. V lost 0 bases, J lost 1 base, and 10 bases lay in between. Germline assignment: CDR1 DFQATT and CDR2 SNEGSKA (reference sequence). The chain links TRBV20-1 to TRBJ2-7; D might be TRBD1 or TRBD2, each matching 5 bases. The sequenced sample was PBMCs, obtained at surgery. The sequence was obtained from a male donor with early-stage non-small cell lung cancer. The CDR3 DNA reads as TGCAGTGCTAGAGATCCGAGGGGATCCTACGAGCAGTACTTC. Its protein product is CSARDPRGSYEQYF.